This TCR beta chain was identified during a study of beta chain features in type 1 diabetes. General study findings and limits: The study found moderately but significantly shorter TCRB CDR3s in all four CD4+ subsets of Type 1 diabetes patients.

The CDR3 is 14 amino acids. CDR1 MNHEY and CDR2 SMNVEV come from the germline V gene (reference sequence). The V end was cut by 2 bases, the J end by 3 bases, with 11 bases between. As every portion of the isolated RNA was reverse transcribed, the sequencing read expressed TCRB transcripts. About 3.6 million reads per sample on average were obtained from naive, central memory and regulatory T cell samples. The protocol was immunoSEQ multiplex PCR, while the TCRdb copy is restricted to in-frame clones and leaves out a portion. The sample carries some 280,000 clones, 13% to 15% recorded once. Of note for this clone: Its antigen is still unknown.

This sequence joins TRBV27 and TRBJ2-7; D might be TRBD1 (6 bases). The sequence was collected from a man aged 30 to 39 with type 1 diabetes. Sequenced sample: naive CD4+ T cells from blood. The CDR3 DNA follows: TGTGCCAGCAGTTTAAGAGAGGGGGACTACGAGCAGTACTTC. This codes for CASSLREGDYEQYF.